The rows below give T cell receptor beta chains drawn from one sample of a study of T cells after somatic rescue of genetic block. Assay used: immunoSEQ multiplex PCR; TCRdb lists only in-frame clones, some missing. The repertoire holds approximately 67,000 clones, with about 90% as singletons. The sample taken for sequencing was peripheral blood mononuclear cells (PBMCs). The receptors were gathered from a man aged 40-49 years. Both conserved end residues are part of each CDR3. The D gene is left open where the match is weak. Not every row has a clone size; where given, it reads once, few, many or a size class.

abundance,v_gene,d_gene,len,j_gene,CDR3nt,CDR3aa
NA,TRBV12-5,NA,13,TRBJ1-5,TGTGCTAGTGGAGGGTTTAGCAATCAGCCCCAGCATTTT,CASGGFSNQPQHF
NA,TRBV7-2,NA,14,TRBJ2-3,TGTGCCAGCAGCCCCCGGTCGGGGACAGATACGCAGTATTTT,CASSPRSGTDTQYF
NA,TRBV6-1,NA,13,TRBJ2-7,TGTGCCAGCACCGCCTACCGGGTCTACGAGCAGTACTTC,CASTAYRVYEQYF
NA,TRBV7-9,NA,15,TRBJ2-1,TGTGCCAGCAGCTTAAGGTTTGGTAGCAACAATGAGCAGTTCTTC,CASSLRFGSNNEQFF
NA,TRBV12-5,TRBD2,14,TRBJ2-7,TGTGCTAGTGGTCGGACTAGCGGGGGCTACGAGCAGTACTTC,CASGRTSGGYEQYF
NA,TRBV4-3,NA,17,TRBJ2-2,TGCGCCAGCAGCCAAGGGGGACGGGAGTTCTACACCGGGGAGCTGTTTTTT,CASSQGGREFYTGELFF
NA,TRBV18,TRBD1,15,TRBJ2-7,TGTGCCAGCTCACAGGGACAGCTCCTCTCCTACGAGCAGTACTTC,CASSQGQLLSYEQYF
NA,TRBV18,TRBD1,23,TRBJ2-3,TGTGCCAGCCGAGCCATGGCTCTCTACAGGGGCTCGGGTGAGGAGACACGCACAGATACGCAGTATTTT,CASRAMALYRGSGEETRTDTQYF
NA,TRBV11-3,TRBD2,16,TRBJ2-1,TGTGCCAGCAGCGTGGGACTAGCGGGCCATTACAATGAGCAGTTCTTC,CASSVGLAGHYNEQFF
once,TRBV6-1,TRBD1,14,TRBJ1-5,TGTGCCAGCAGGACAGGGGAGTCCAATCAGCCCCAGCATTTT,CASRTGESNQPQHF
once,TRBV6-6,TRBD1,14,TRBJ2-7,TGTGCCAGCAGTTCGACAGGGGGCATCTACGAGCAGTACTTC,CASSSTGGIYEQYF
NA,TRBV28,TRBD1,19,TRBJ1-2,TGTGCCAGCAGTCAGCATACCCCAGGAGGGACAGGAAGTAACTATGGCTACACCTTC,CASSQHTPGGTGSNYGYTF
few,TRBV7-3,NA,13,TRBJ2-5,TGTGCCAGCAGCTTAAGGGTACGGGAGACCCAGTACTTC,CASSLRVRETQYF
NA,TRBV7-2,TRBD1,16,TRBJ1-5,TGTGCCAGCAGCTTCGACCACAGGGGGCAGAGGGAGCCCCAGCATTTT,CASSFDHRGQREPQHF
NA,TRBV4-1,NA,15,TRBJ1-6,TGCGCCAGCAGCCGATACCGGGAGACGGGTTCACCCCTCCACTTT,CASSRYRETGSPLHF
NA,TRBV2,TRBD1,15,TRBJ2-2,TGTGCCAGCAGTGGGACAGGGGGATCCACCGGGGAGCTGTTTTTT,CASSGTGGSTGELFF
NA,TRBV5-1,NA,15,TRBJ1-1,TGCGCCAGCAGGGCGGACTTGGGGCGAGGGACTGAAGCTTTCTTT,CASRADLGRGTEAFF
NA,TRBV6-5,NA,13,TRBJ1-1,TGTGCCAGCAGTTACGAGAGGAGCACTGAAGCTTTCTTT,CASSYERSTEAFF
NA,TRBV7-9,NA,14,TRBJ1-1,TGTGCCAGCAGCTTAGCGGATAGGTTCGTTGAAGCTTTCTTT,CASSLADRFVEAFF
NA,TRBV15,NA,15,TRBJ2-3,TGTGCCACCAGCATCCCCCGACCCTACACAGATACGCAGTATTTT,CATSIPRPYTDTQYF
few,TRBV2,NA,13,TRBJ1-2,TGTGCCAGCAGTGGGGCGGCTCCCTCCGGCTACACCTTC,CASSGAAPSGYTF
once,TRBV7-9,NA,14,TRBJ2-7,TGTGCCAGCAGCTTAGAAATCAGTTCCTACGAGCAGTACTTC,CASSLEISSYEQYF
NA,TRBV7-2,NA,13,TRBJ2-7,TGTGCCAGCAGCCACGGGGGAGTTTACGAGCAGTACTTC,CASSHGGVYEQYF
NA,TRBV7-8,NA,11,TRBJ1-5,TGTGCCAGCAGCCAGGCGGGGCCCCAGCATTTT,CASSQAGPQHF
NA,TRBV11-1,TRBD1,14,TRBJ2-4,TGTGCCAGCAGCTTACCGGGACAGGGGCACATTCAGTACTTC,CASSLPGQGHIQYF
few,TRBV5-6,NA,19,TRBJ1-6,TGTGCCAGCAGCCCCCCTTTTTTTCGGCGGAGCTCCTATAATTCACCCCTCCACTTT,CASSPPFFRRSSYNSPLHF
NA,TRBV30,NA,16,TRBJ1-6,TGTGCCTGGAGAAGGGACAAGAGCTCCTATAATTCACCCCTCCACTTT,CAWRRDKSSYNSPLHF
NA,TRBV18,NA,15,TRBJ2-6,TGTGCCAGCTCACCACAGGGGGCTGGGGCCAACGTCCTGACTTTC,CASSPQGAGANVLTF
NA,TRBV5-4,TRBD1,16,TRBJ2-1,TGTGCCAGCAGAGAACAGGGGGGAAGCTCCTACAATGAGCAGTTCTTC,CASREQGGSSYNEQFF
NA,TRBV2,TRBD2,16,TRBJ2-3,TGTGCCAGCAGTGAGACTAGCGGGGCTCGCACAGATACGCAGTATTTT,CASSETSGARTDTQYF
NA,TRBV5-1,NA,14,TRBJ2-5,TGCGCCAGCAGCCAGACGGTAAAGGGGGAGACCCAGTACTTC,CASSQTVKGETQYF
NA,TRBV28,NA,12,TRBJ2-1,TGTGCCAGCAGTTTTGTCCTAACTGAGCAGTTCTTC,CASSFVLTEQFF
NA,TRBV9,TRBD2,15,TRBJ2-1,TGTGCCAGCAGCGTACGGGCTAGCGGAGGCAATGAGCAGTTCTTC,CASSVRASGGNEQFF
NA,TRBV6-5,NA,14,TRBJ1-5,TGTGCCAGCAGTTACTCTTCAGGCAATCAGCCCCAGCATTTT,CASSYSSGNQPQHF
NA,TRBV18,NA,16,TRBJ1-3,TGTGCCAGCTCACCCCAGCGGAGCGTCTCTGGAAACACCATATATTTT,CASSPQRSVSGNTIYF
NA,TRBV27,NA,14,TRBJ2-3,TGTGCCACCGGGATCGCGGGACGCACAGATACGCAGTATTTT,CATGIAGRTDTQYF
NA,TRBV7-9,NA,14,TRBJ1-5,TGTGCCAGCAGCTTTTGGGACAGCAATCAGCCCCAGCATTTT,CASSFWDSNQPQHF
NA,TRBV6-5,TRBD1,15,TRBJ1-2,TGTGCCAGCAGTTACTCAGGCAGGGGGCCCTATGGCTACACCTTC,CASSYSGRGPYGYTF
NA,TRBV5-8,TRBD1,15,TRBJ1-5,TGTGCCAGCAGCTTGTTTAGACAGGGGAATCAGCCCCAGCATTTT,CASSLFRQGNQPQHF
NA,TRBV19,TRBD2,14,TRBJ2-7,TGTGCCAGTAGTATAGTCGGGGGGGCCGGGGAGCAGTACTTC,CASSIVGGAGEQYF
many,TRBV7-9,NA,15,TRBJ2-1,TGTGCCAGCAGCCCGAAGGTTAGGTTAGCCATTGAGCAGTTCTTC,CASSPKVRLAIEQFF